The 10 T cell receptor beta chains in this list originate from one sample, sequenced in a study of control samples from healthy donors and cancer patients. The repertoire was sequenced with immunoSEQ multiplex PCR; TCRdb's copy has only in-frame clones and lacks some. The data contain roughly 29,000 clones, 70% to 90% of them singletons. Sequenced material: formalin-fixed, paraffin-embedded tissue. The receptors stem from a female donor with melanoma.

The chain combines TRBV20-1 with TRBJ2-7; D call uncertain. V lost 3 bases and J 2 bases, leaving 17 bases between the germline ends. The CDR3 is 15 residues long. Germline values: CDR1 DFQATT, CDR2 SNEGSKA (reference sequence). Here the CDR3 reads CSASRLLGSPYEQYF. The CDR3 nucleotides are TGCAGTGCTAGTAGACTCCTTGGTAGCCCCTACGAGCAGTACTTC.

The rearrangement links TRBV9 to TRBJ1-2; D might be TRBD1 (5 bases). CDR1 and CDR2 (germline): SGDLS, YYNGEE. The CDR3 length is 14 residues. V lost 0 bases and J 4 bases, leaving 10 bases between the germline ends. The CDR3 bases are TGTGCCAGCAGCGTAGGGCAGGGAAGCTATGGCTACACCTTC. Translating it yields CASSVGQGSYGYTF.

This clone was seen a few times. The gene calls are TRBV2 and TRBJ1-2; D unclear. CDR3 length: 14 residues. Trimming removed 2 bases from V and 8 bases from J, with 15 bases in between. Per the germline V gene, CDR1 is SNHLY and CDR2 is FYNNEI. CDR3 region: CASSERKTLEGYTF. CDR3 nucleotide sequence: TGTGCCAGCAGTGAAAGGAAAACACTGGAAGGCTACACCTTC.

This chain connects TRBV27 to TRBJ1-6; D not certain. The CDR3 has 17 residues. Trimming shortened V by 5 bases and J by 2 bases, and 16 bases separated the two germline ends. Germline V gene data show CDR1 as MNHEY and CDR2 as SMNVEV (reference sequence). As DNA, the CDR3 is TGTGCCAGCAGTCTTATTCCGGGGTTAGCCTATAATTCACCCCTCCACTTT. It encodes CASSLIPGLAYNSPLHF.

V and J are TRBV5-4 and TRBJ1-1, with TRBD1 identical over 10 bases. The CDR3 extends over 15 amino acids. Germline V gene sequence: CDR1 SGHNT, CDR2 YYREEE (reference sequence). V dropped 9 bases and J dropped 11; count of bases not matched to a gene: 19. For the CDR3, the DNA is TGTGCCATCACCCCGGGACAGGGGTTTCAATCCGGGGCTTTCTTT. Translating gives CAITPGQGFQSGAFF.

The chain links TRBV11-3 to TRBJ2-1; the D gene is possibly TRBD1 (5 bases). CDR1 and CDR2 (germline): SGHNT, YENEEA. Trimming left V 3 bases short and J 5 bases short, with 17 bases between. The length of the CDR3 is 16 residues. The CDR3 sequence: CASSFGVIVGDNEQFF. The CDR3 coding sequence is TGTGCCAGCAGCTTTGGGGTAATTGTAGGGGACAATGAGCAGTTCTTC. Together with reference TRBV11-3 and TRBJ2-1, the CDR3 gives the full variable domain: EAGVVQSPRYKIIEKKQPVAFWCNPISGHNTLYWYLQNLGQGPELLIRYENEEAVDDSQLPKDRFSAERLKGVDSTLKIQPAELGDSAVYLCASSFGVIVGDNEQFFGPGTRLTVL.

CDR3 sequence (DNA): TGTGCCAGCAGCCTTAGGGAGCGGGAGGGCCCCTACGAGCAGTACTTC. Translation: CASSLREREGPYEQYF. The gene calls are TRBV14 and TRBJ2-7; 10 nucleotides line up with TRBD2. V was pared by 4 bases and J by 2 bases, with 8 bases of the junction left unmatched. CDR3 length equals 16 residues. From germline, CDR1 is SGHDN and CDR2 FVKESK. Filled out from reference TRBV14 and TRBJ2-7, the complete variable domain reads EAGVTQFPSHSVIEKGQTVTLRCDPISGHDNLYWYRRVMGKEIKFLLHFVKESKQDESGMPNNRFLAERTGGTYSTLKVQPAELEDSGVYFCASSLREREGPYEQYFGPGTRLTVT.

V usage is TRBV6-2 or TRBV6-3 and J usage is TRBJ2-2, with TRBD2 matching 8 bases. With V trimmed by 6 bases and J by 1 base, 7 bases remained unmatched. The germline gives CDR1 MNHEY, CDR2 SVGEGT. CDR3 size: 16 residues. In DNA, the CDR3 is TGTGCCAGCAGCCGAATCGCGGGAGGGAACACCGGGGAGCTGTTTTTT. This translates into CASSRIAGGNTGELFF.

This clone was counted a single time. Other nucleotide sequences from this sample produce the same CDR3. The chain combines TRBV10-2 with TRBJ2-1; D may correspond to TRBD1 or TRBD2 (6 bases each). The CDR3 extends over 16 amino acids. Trimming left V 4 bases short and J 5 bases short, with 18 bases between. Germline CDR1 and CDR2: WSHSY and SAAADI. CDR3 DNA sequence: TGCGCCAGCAGTGCGGTAGGGGGGTTAGGGAACAATGAGCAGTTCTTC. The encoded protein is CASSAVGGLGNNEQFF.

The chain links TRBV29-1 to TRBJ1-1; D remains unclear. Germline V CDR1 and CDR2: SQVTM, ANQGSEA. The CDR3 extends over 12 amino acids. V gave up 8 bases and J gave up 0 bases, with 10 bases separating them. The CDR3 nucleotides are TGCAGCACCGCAACTATGAACACTGAAGCTTTCTTT. This gives the protein CSTATMNTEAFF.